A selection of T cell receptor beta chains follows, all from one sample in a study of radiotherapy plus CTLA-4 blockade in lung cancer. Profiling relied on immunoSEQ multiplex PCR, and the TCRdb table lists in-frame clones only, not all of them. Of around 49,000 clones listed, 70% to 90% are singletons. This material consisted of peripheral blood, taken from a patient treated with radiotherapy plus ipilimumab. The receptors were sampled from a human donor with non-small cell lung cancer whose response to radiotherapy plus ipilimumab could not be evaluated. Each CDR3 is given with its conserved first and last residue. D genes are given only for firm matches. Where a row states a size, it is once, few, many or the class of an expanded clone; other rows omit it.

J: TRBJ2-3; size: once; V: TRBV5-4; length: 13; D: NA; DNA: TGTGCCAGCAGCGCCCGGGACTTCTATACGCAGTATTTT; CDR3: CASSARDFYTQYF
J: TRBJ2-5; size: NA; V: TRBV27; length: 15; D: TRBD2; DNA: TGTGCCAGCAGCCCCGTGACTAGCGGGCCAGAGACCCAGTACTTC; CDR3: CASSPVTSGPETQYF
J: TRBJ1-5; size: NA; V: TRBV2; length: 13; D: NA; DNA: TGTGCCAGCACTCCATCGGGCAATCAGCCCCAGCATTTT; CDR3: CASTPSGNQPQHF
J: TRBJ2-7; size: once; V: TRBV21-1; length: 17; D: NA; DNA: TGTGCCAGCAGCAAAGGGGGACTAGCAGGGGGCGAAGACGAGCAGTACTTC; CDR3: CASSKGGLAGGEDEQYF
J: TRBJ1-6; size: NA; V: TRBV6-5; length: 14; D: NA; DNA: TGTGCCAGCGGCAGGGAAGGGTATAATTCACCCCTCCACTTT; CDR3: CASGREGYNSPLHF
J: TRBJ1-1; size: NA; V: TRBV5-5; length: 14; D: TRBD1; DNA: TGTGCCAGCAGCCGTGGACAGGCGAACACTGAAGCTTTCTTT; CDR3: CASSRGQANTEAFF
J: TRBJ2-3; size: NA; V: TRBV9; length: 16; D: NA; DNA: TGTGCCAGCAGCGTAGGAGTAGCGGCTAGCACAGATACGCAGTATTTT; CDR3: CASSVGVAASTDTQYF
J: TRBJ1-3; size: once; V: TRBV7-2; length: 18; D: NA; DNA: TGTGCCAGCAGCTTAGACGTATCGACGGAGATCTTTGGAAACACCATATATTTT; CDR3: CASSLDVSTEIFGNTIYF
J: TRBJ1-2; size: NA; V: TRBV7-9; length: 13; D: NA; DNA: TGTGCCAGCAGCCGCAGGGGTGACTATGGCTACACCTTC; CDR3: CASSRRGDYGYTF
J: TRBJ2-5; size: NA; V: TRBV6-5; length: 16; D: NA; DNA: TGTGCCAGCAGTTACTCGAACAGGGGAGGTAAAGAGACCCAGTACTTC; CDR3: CASSYSNRGGKETQYF
J: TRBJ2-1; size: NA; V: TRBV9; length: 16; D: TRBD2; DNA: TGTGCCAGCAGCCCCCGACTAGCGGTATCCCAGGAGGAGCAGTTCTTC; CDR3: CASSPRLAVSQEEQFF
J: TRBJ2-1; size: NA; V: TRBV7-2; length: 15; D: NA; DNA: TGTGCCAGCACCCTTCCAGCGGGCGGTTACAATGAGCAGTTCTTC; CDR3: CASTLPAGGYNEQFF
J: TRBJ2-1; size: NA; V: TRBV14; length: 14; D: NA; DNA: TGTGCCAGCAGCCAAGCCAGCGCCTACAATGAGCAGTTCTTC; CDR3: CASSQASAYNEQFF
J: TRBJ2-5; size: NA; V: TRBV7-2; length: 17; D: TRBD2; DNA: TGTGCCAGCAGCTTAGGGACTAGCGGGGGGGGCGTGGGGACCCAGTACTTC; CDR3: CASSLGTSGGGVGTQYF
J: TRBJ2-4; size: once; V: TRBV2; length: 15; D: NA; DNA: TGTGCCAGCAGTGGACCCACCGGGGCCAAAAACATTCAGTACTTC; CDR3: CASSGPTGAKNIQYF
J: TRBJ2-3; size: NA; V: TRBV19; length: 18; D: TRBD1; DNA: TGTGCCAGTAGTATAGGGACAGGGGTACCTAGCGACACAGATACGCAGTATTTT; CDR3: CASSIGTGVPSDTDTQYF
J: TRBJ2-2; size: NA; V: TRBV7-2; length: 16; D: TRBD2; DNA: TGTGCCAGCAGCCGTACTAGCGGGAGGGTAACCGGGGAGCTGTTTTTT; CDR3: CASSRTSGRVTGELFF